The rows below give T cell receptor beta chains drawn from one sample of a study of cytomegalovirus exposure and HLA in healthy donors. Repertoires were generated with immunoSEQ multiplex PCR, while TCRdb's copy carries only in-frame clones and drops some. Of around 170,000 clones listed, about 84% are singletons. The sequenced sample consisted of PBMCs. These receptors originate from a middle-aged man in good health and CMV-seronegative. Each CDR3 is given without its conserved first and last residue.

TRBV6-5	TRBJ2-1	ASSYLQGLSYNEQF
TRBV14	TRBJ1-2	ASSQNTGVGYT
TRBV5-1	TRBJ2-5	ASSLNVRQETQY
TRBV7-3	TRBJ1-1	ASSRVVNTEAF
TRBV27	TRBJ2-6	AIGVSGANVLT
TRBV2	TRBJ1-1	ASSSMNTEAF
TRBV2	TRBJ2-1	ASKAGGWNEQF
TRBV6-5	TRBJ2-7	ASSYGQYEQY
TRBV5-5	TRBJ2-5	ASSLSTSGGQETQY
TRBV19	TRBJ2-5	ASSTLGGQETQY
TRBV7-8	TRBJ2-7	ASSPNPTTGHSNSEQY
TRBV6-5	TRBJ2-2	ASSPGTTNTGELF
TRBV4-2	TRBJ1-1	ASSLETGINTEAF
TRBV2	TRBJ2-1	ASTVDGNEQF
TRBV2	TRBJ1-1	ASSAQGNTEAF
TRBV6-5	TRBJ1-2	ASSYAGTPYGYT